The clone carrying this TCR beta chain has more than one count but fewer than ten. The protocol was immunoSEQ multiplex PCR, while the TCRdb copy is restricted to in-frame clones and leaves out a portion. The sample yields approximately 59,000 clones, around 91% seen once. The V and J ends lost 6 bases and 5 bases, in that order; junction bases with no gene match: 10. The CDR3 contains 15 residues. Germline-derived CDR1 and CDR2 are SGDLS and YYNGEE. The source of the sample is a study of T cell changes during pregnancy in multiple sclerosis. Sequenced material: peripheral blood, taken in the third trimester of pregnancy. The chain links TRBV9 to TRBJ2-5; 10 nucleotides agree with TRBD1. The receptor was derived from a female donor in good health, enrolled as a control in a pregnancy study. CDR3 in DNA: TGTGCCAGCACCCAAGGGGACAGGGGTTCGGAGACCCAGTACTTC. It encodes CASTQGDRGSETQYF.